This T cell receptor (beta chain) was identified during a study of shared clonotypes between healthy human individuals. CDR1 and CDR2 from the germline V gene are SGHAT and FQNNGV. Germline trimming cut 1 base from V and 5 bases from J; bases unmatched to any gene: 7. This CDR3 region has 17 residues. Tens of millions of PBMCs went into genomic DNA for unsorted samples. This clone was counted a single time. Its antigen remains unknown. Execution of the assay was at deep level. It was 300 ng DNA, 25,000 to 35,000 T cell genomes, that went into each replicate PCR of unsorted PBMC. Assay used: immunoSEQ multiplex PCR; TCRdb lists only in-frame clones, some missing. The sample includes hundreds of thousands of clones, about 85% of them seen just once. Study-level results: Collection of samples was limited to blood; tissue repertoires likely differ.

This chain links TRBV11-2 with TRBJ2-5; TRBD2 matches 13 bases. This TCR came from a woman between 40 and 55 years old in good health. Some clones in this sample may be carry-over from other donors' samples. The sample was PBMCs. For the CDR3, the DNA is TGTGCCAGCAGCTTAGGCCGACTAGCGGGAGGCCGGGAGACCCAGTACTTC. Protein: CASSLGRLAGGRETQYF.